The clone carrying this TCR beta chain was seen repeatedly, ten times or more. What it binds is unknown. This specimen belongs to a study of blood T cells in healthy people across ages. Regarding the study as a whole: Naive T cell percentage and TCR beta diversity correlated strongly. Long-lived donors carried more naive CD4+ cells and greater diversity than aged donors.

Staff drew around 10 milliliters of peripheral blood from each donor. Next came a second PCR, run for about 7 to 11 cycles, which used a sample-barcoded 5' primer along with a J-beta primer mix. TCRdb reprocessed the 5' RACE reads via MiXCR and lists one record per CDR3 protein. The profile shows about 700,000 distinct CDR3 sequences, 32% of them singletons. The CDR3 is 13 amino acids. Trimming shortened V by 6 bases and J by 6 bases, and 16 bases separated the two germline ends. Looked up from germline, CDR1 is DFQATT and CDR2 is SNEGSKA (reference sequence). The sequenced sample consisted of blood. This sequence originates from a woman over 75 in good health. The rearrangement uses TRBV20-1 and TRBJ2-3; D remains unclear. The CDR3 reads CSADFKPADTQYF. The CDR3 nucleotides read TGCAGTGCCGACTTTAAACCGGCGGATACGCAGTATTTT.